The source of this T cell receptor (beta chain) is a study of blood T cells in healthy people across ages. Study results and limitations: It was the long-lived donors that had more naive CD4+ cells and higher diversity than aged donors.

A second about 6 to 12 cycle PCR used barcoded and J-beta primers. MiXCR was run by TCRdb on the 5' RACE reads, yielding one entry per CDR3 protein. The sample consists of 1.5 million to 2 million distinct CDR3 sequences, approximately 28% of them appearing once. For every donor, a draw yielded around 10 milliliters of peripheral blood. As for this clonotype: Its target is not known.

CDR1 SGHTA and CDR2 FQGNSA come from the germline V gene. The CDR3 runs 15 residues. Trimming cost V 4 bases and J 3 bases, with 14 bases left between them. The J gene is TRBJ2-3, the V gene TRBV7-2, with D possibly being TRBD2 (6 bases). This sequence originates from a woman aged 30 to 39 in good health. Specimen: blood. The CDR3 region is CASSYAPGRTDTQYF. CDR3 in DNA: TGTGCCAGCAGCTACGCGCCGGGGAGGACAGATACGCAGTATTTT. The whole variable domain, remainder taken from reference TRBV7-2 and TRBJ2-3, is GAGVSQSPSNKVTEKGKDVELRCDPISGHTALYWYRQSLGQGLEFLIYFQGNSAPDKSGLPSDRFSAERTGGSVSTLTIQRTQQEDSAVYLCASSYAPGRTDTQYFGPGTRLTVL.